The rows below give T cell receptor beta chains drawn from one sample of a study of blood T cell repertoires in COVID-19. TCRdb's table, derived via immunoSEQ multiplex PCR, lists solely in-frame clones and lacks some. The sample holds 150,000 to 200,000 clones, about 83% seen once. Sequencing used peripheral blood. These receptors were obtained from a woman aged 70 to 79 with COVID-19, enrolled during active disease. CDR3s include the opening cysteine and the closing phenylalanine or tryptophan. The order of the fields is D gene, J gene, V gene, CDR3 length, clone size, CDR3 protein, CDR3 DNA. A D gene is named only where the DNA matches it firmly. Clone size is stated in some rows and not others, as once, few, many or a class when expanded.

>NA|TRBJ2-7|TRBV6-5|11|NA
CATGQSYEQYF
TGTGCCACGGGACAATCCTACGAGCAGTACTTC
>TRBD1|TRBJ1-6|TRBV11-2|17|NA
CASSPRTGSSYNSPLHF
TGTGCCAGCAGCCCCCGGACAGGGAGCTCCTATAATTCACCCCTCCACTTT
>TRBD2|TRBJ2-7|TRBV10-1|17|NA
CASSRRGAGLAGHEQYF
TGCGCCAGCAGTCGACGAGGGGCGGGACTAGCGGGACACGAGCAGTACTTC
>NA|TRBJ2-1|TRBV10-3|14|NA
CAISEGRGYNEQFF
TGTGCCATCAGTGAAGGCAGGGGCTACAATGAGCAGTTCTTC
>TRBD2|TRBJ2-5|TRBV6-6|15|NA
CASSSSGGGWQTQYF
TGTGCCAGCAGTTCTAGCGGGGGGGGATGGCAGACCCAGTACTTC
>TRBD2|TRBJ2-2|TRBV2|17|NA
CASSVEREEIRTGELFF
TGTGCCAGCAGTGTAGAGCGGGAGGAGATTCGGACCGGGGAGCTGTTTTTT
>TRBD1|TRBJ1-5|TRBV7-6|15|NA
CASSSDRYFNQPQHF
TGTGCCAGCAGTTCGGACAGGTACTTCAATCAGCCCCAGCATTTT
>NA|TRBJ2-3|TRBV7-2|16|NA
CASSRVRQPFLSTQYF
TGTGCCAGCAGCCGCGTTAGACAACCGTTTTTAAGTACGCAGTATTTT
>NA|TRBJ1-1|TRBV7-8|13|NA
CASSPFKNTEAFF
TGTGCCAGCAGCCCATTCAAGAACACTGAAGCTTTCTTT
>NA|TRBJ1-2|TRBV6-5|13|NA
CASTPRGQRGYTF
TGTGCCAGCACCCCGCGAGGACAGCGCGGCTACACCTTC
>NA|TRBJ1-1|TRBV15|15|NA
CATSRDLGRANEAFF
TGTGCCACCAGCAGAGATCTGGGCAGGGCAAATGAAGCTTTCTTT
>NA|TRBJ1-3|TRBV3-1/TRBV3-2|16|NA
CASSQEAASSGNTIYF
TGTGCCAGCAGCCAAGAGGCAGCGAGCTCTGGAAACACCATATATTTT
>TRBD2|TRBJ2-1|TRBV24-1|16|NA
CATSDLGTSGSNEQFF
TGTGCCACCAGTGATCTAGGGACTAGCGGGAGCAATGAGCAGTTCTTC
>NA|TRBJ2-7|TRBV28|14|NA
CASSLCCGGHEQYF
TGTGCCAGCAGTTTATGCTGCGGAGGTCACGAGCAGTACTTC
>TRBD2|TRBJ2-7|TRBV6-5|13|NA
CASRTSGTYEQYF
TGTGCCAGCAGGACTAGCGGAACCTACGAGCAGTACTTC
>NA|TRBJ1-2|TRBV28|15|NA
CASSSPRWANYGYTF
TGTGCCAGCAGTTCCCCCAGGTGGGCTAACTATGGCTACACCTTC
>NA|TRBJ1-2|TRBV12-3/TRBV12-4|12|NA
CASSLGGDGYTF
TGTGCCAGCAGTTTAGGCGGGGACGGCTACACCTTC
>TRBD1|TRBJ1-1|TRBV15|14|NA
CATRRGLRNTEAFF
TGTGCCACCAGGAGGGGGCTTCGGAACACTGAAGCTTTCTTT
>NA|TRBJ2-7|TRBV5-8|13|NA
CASSFFSAYEQYF
TGTGCCAGCAGCTTTTTTTCGGCCTACGAGCAGTACTTC
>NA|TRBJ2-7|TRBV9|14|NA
CASSAQDIAYEQYF
TGTGCCAGCAGCGCACAAGACATTGCCTACGAGCAGTACTTC
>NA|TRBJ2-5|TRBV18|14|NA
CASSPPSGQETQYF
TGTGCCAGCTCACCACCGTCCGGGCAAGAGACCCAGTACTTC
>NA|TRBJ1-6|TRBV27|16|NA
CASSYGRGLHNSPLHF
TGTGCCAGCAGTTATGGAAGGGGCCTACATAATTCACCCCTCCACTTT
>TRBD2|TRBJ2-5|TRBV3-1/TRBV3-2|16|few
CASSQDLAGAQETQYF
TGTGCCAGCAGCCAAGATCTAGCGGGAGCCCAAGAGACCCAGTACTTC
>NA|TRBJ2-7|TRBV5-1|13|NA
CASSQTRPYEQYF
TGCGCCAGCAGCCAGACTAGGCCCTACGAGCAGTACTTC
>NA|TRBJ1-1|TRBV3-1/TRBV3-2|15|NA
CASSHPGIVNTEAFF
TGTGCCAGCAGCCATCCAGGGATAGTGAACACTGAAGCTTTCTTT
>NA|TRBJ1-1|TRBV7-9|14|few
CASRRDQGSPEAFF
TGTGCCAGCAGAAGAGACCAGGGTAGTCCTGAAGCTTTCTTT
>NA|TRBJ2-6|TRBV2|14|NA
CATKEGTGANVLTF
TGTGCCACCAAGGAGGGGACTGGGGCCAACGTCCTGACTTTC
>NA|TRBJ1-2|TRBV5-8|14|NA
CASSFSQRNYGYTF
TGTGCCAGCAGCTTTTCCCAACGGAACTATGGCTACACCTTC
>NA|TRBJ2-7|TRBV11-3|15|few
CASRTLGSGTYEQYF
TGTGCCAGCAGAACCTTGGGTAGCGGAACATACGAGCAGTACTTC
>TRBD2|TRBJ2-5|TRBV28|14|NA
CASSFGTRKETQYF
TGTGCCAGCAGTTTTGGGACTAGAAAAGAGACCCAGTACTTC
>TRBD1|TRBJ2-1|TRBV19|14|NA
CASSRGTGDNEQFF
TGTGCCAGTAGTAGAGGGACAGGGGATAATGAGCAGTTCTTC
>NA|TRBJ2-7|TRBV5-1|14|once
CASSPGLLSYEQYF
TGCGCCAGCAGCCCTGGACTCTTGTCGTACGAGCAGTACTTC
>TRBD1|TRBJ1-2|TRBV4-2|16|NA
CASSQDWAGGSEGYTF
TGTGCCAGCAGCCAAGATTGGGCAGGGGGATCGGAGGGCTACACCTTC
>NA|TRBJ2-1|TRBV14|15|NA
CASSPLLTSYNEQFF
TGTGCCAGCAGCCCACTCCTTACTTCCTACAATGAGCAGTTCTTC
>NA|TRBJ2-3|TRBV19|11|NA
CATSLADTQYF
TGTGCCACCTCACTCGCAGATACGCAGTATTTT
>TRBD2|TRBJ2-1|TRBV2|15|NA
CASRLLAGGGNEQFF
TGTGCCAGCAGGCTCCTAGCGGGAGGGGGGAATGAGCAGTTCTTC
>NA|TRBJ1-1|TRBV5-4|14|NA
CASSRGDINTEAFF
TGTGCCAGCAGCAGAGGGGACATCAACACTGAAGCTTTCTTT
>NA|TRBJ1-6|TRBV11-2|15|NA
CASSSRPPDNSPLHF
TGTGCCAGCAGCTCTCGCCCCCCAGATAATTCACCCCTCCACTTT
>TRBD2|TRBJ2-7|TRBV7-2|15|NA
CASSLDVSGVYEQYF
TGTGCCAGCAGCTTAGATGTTAGCGGGGTCTACGAGCAGTACTTC
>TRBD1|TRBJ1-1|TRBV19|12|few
CASSPLQGTAFF
TGTGCCAGTAGTCCATTACAGGGGACAGCTTTCTTT
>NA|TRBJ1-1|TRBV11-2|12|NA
CASSDMSTEAFF
TGTGCCAGCAGCGATATGAGCACTGAAGCTTTCTTT
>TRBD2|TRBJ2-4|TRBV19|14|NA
CASSTKRGRNIQYF
TGTGCCAGTAGTACCAAGCGGGGGCGGAACATTCAGTACTTC
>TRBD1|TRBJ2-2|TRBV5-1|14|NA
CASSLGQGTGELFF
TGCGCCAGCAGCTTGGGACAGGGCACCGGGGAGCTGTTTTTT
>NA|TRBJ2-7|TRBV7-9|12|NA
CASSKLADEQYF
TGTGCCAGCAGCAAACTAGCAGACGAGCAGTACTTC
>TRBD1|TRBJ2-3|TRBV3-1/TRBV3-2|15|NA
CASSPRTGWTDTQYF
TGTGCCAGCAGCCCGAGGACAGGGTGGACAGATACGCAGTATTTT
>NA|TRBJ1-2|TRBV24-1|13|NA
CATSITGTPGYTF
TGTGCCACCAGCATTACCGGGACTCCAGGCTACACCTTC
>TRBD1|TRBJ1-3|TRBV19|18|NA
CASSVLSPTGITGNTIYF
TGTGCCAGTAGTGTACTAAGCCCGACAGGGATTACTGGAAACACCATATATTTT
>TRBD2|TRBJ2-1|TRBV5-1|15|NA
CASSLVPSGRDEQFF
TGCGCCAGCAGCTTGGTCCCTAGCGGGAGGGATGAGCAGTTCTTC
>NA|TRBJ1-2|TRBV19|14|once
CASRPRANPTGYTF
TGTGCCAGTAGGCCCAGGGCTAACCCGACTGGCTACACCTTC
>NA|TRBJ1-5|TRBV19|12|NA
CASSSYVESQHF
TGTGCCAGTAGTTCCTACGTGGAGTCCCAGCATTTT
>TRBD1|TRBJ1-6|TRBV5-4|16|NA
CASSQQGALSNSPLHF
TGTGCCAGCAGCCAACAGGGGGCGCTTAGTAATTCACCCCTCCACTTT
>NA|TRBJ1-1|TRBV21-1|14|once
CASSKGGRNPEAFF
TGTGCCAGCAGCAAAGGCGGCAGAAACCCTGAAGCTTTCTTT
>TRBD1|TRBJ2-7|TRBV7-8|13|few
CASSQDRAYEQYF
TGTGCCAGCAGCCAAGACAGGGCCTACGAGCAGTACTTC